This TCR beta chain comes out of a study of cytomegalovirus exposure and HLA in healthy donors. Overall study results and limits: Some public TCRs appeared in many individuals, while most sequences were rare. There were 160 or so TCR beta chains listed as cytomegalovirus-associated.

PCR used 60 Vbeta primers and 13 Jbeta primers. How the authors handled the data: Later reanalysis found tens of millions of unique TCR beta chains, around 10 million of them shared. Generated by immunoSEQ multiplex PCR, the TCRdb table keeps only in-frame clones and is missing some. V and J calls plus clone size are reproduced from that table; the DNA served to infer D and trimming. The sample shows 160,000 or so clones, about 80% of them seen only once. About this clone itself: The antigen remains undetermined.

CDR3 length: 15 amino acids. CDR1 SNHLY and CDR2 FYNNEI come from the germline V gene. Trimming removed 1 base from V and 10 bases from J, with 14 bases in between. The TCR sequence derives from a man younger than 35 in good health and CMV-seropositive. The sequenced sample consisted of PBMCs. The chain employs TRBV2 and TRBJ1-6, with TRBD1 as a possible D gene (5 bases). The CDR3 sequence is CASSEGWGGPSPLHF. CDR3 nucleotide sequence: TGTGCCAGCAGTGAAGGGTGGGGGGGTCCATCACCCCTCCACTTT.